The source of this T cell receptor beta chain is a study of T-cell reconstitution after alpha-beta-depleted transplantation in children. Germline V gene lookup returns CDR1 MNHEY and CDR2 SVGEGT. The V gene lost 5 bases and the J gene lost 2 bases, with 9 bases spanning the gap. The CDR3 extends over 14 amino acids. This clonotype has a handful of counts. TCRbeta library preparation incorporated unique molecular identifiers. One entry per CDR3 protein, called by TCRdb with MiXCR from the PCR reads. This table holds some 600,000 distinct CDR3 sequences, roughly 15% found once. V gene TRBV6-2 or TRBV6-3 combines with J gene TRBJ2-2; D is unresolved. This receptor was taken from a human donor who donated a stem cell graft to a child with acute myeloid leukemia. Sequenced here: PBMCs from the stem cell graft donor, sampled from the stem cell graft. The CDR3 here is CASSTATNTGELFF. The CDR3 region has the DNA TGTGCCAGCAGTACGGCAACTAACACCGGGGAGCTGTTTTTT.